The rows below give T cell receptor beta chains drawn from one sample of a study of graft-versus-host responses after intestinal transplantation. What these receptors recognize is not known. Libraries were prepared by immunoSEQ multiplex PCR; TCRdb keeps only in-frame clonotypes and omits some of them. This table holds approximately 89,000 clones, 90% to 95% found once. Source: unstimulated CD8+ T cells sorted from spleen or lymph node cells, taken before transplant. The receptor set was obtained from a human donor who was the organ donor for an intestinal transplant. Each CDR3 is given with its conserved first and last residue. Each record gives: V gene, clone size, D gene, J gene, CDR3 DNA, CDR3 protein. The D gene is left open where the match is weak. Only some rows state a clone size, as once, few, many or a class for expanded clones.

TRBV5-6,-,-,TRBJ2-1,TGTGCCAGCAGCTTTAGGTCTAGTGGGTACAATGAGCAGTTCTTC,CASSFRSSGYNEQFF
TRBV7-9,once,TRBD2,TRBJ2-1,TGTGCCAGCAGCTTAAGAGCTAGCGGGGGGCCATTCTCCTACAATGAGCAGTTCTTC,CASSLRASGGPFSYNEQFF
TRBV27,-,TRBD1,TRBJ2-1,TGTGCCAGCAGTCTCAATCAGGGGGCAAAATACAATGAGCAGTTCTTC,CASSLNQGAKYNEQFF
TRBV5-5,-,TRBD1,TRBJ2-7,TGTGCCAGCAGCTCCGGACAGGGGGCATTGAACGAGCAGTACTTC,CASSSGQGALNEQYF
TRBV4-2,-,TRBD1,TRBJ2-2,TGTGCCAGCAGCTCCACAGGGGGCGGGGAATCCGGGGAGCTGTTTTTT,CASSSTGGGESGELFF
TRBV27,-,-,TRBJ2-1,TGTGCCAGCGCCAGCGGACACAATGAGCAGTTCTTC,CASASGHNEQFF
TRBV7-9,-,TRBD2,TRBJ2-3,TGTGCCAGCAGCTTACTGGCTAGCGGGGGGAATACGCAGTATTTT,CASSLLASGGNTQYF
TRBV5-4,-,-,TRBJ2-2,TGTGCCAGCAGCTCGACAGAGCACGGGGAGCTGTTTTTT,CASSSTEHGELFF
TRBV27,-,-,TRBJ2-1,TGTGCCAGCAGTTTAGGGGGCAGTGGCGTCGAGCAGTTCTTC,CASSLGGSGVEQFF
TRBV6-4,-,TRBD1,TRBJ1-1,TGTGCCAGCTCGGACAGGGTGGACACTGAAGCTTTCTTT,CASSDRVDTEAFF
TRBV19,-,-,TRBJ2-3,TGTGCCAGTAGTAGCCTGGAGGTCCCAACAGATACGCAGTATTTT,CASSSLEVPTDTQYF
TRBV9,-,TRBD2,TRBJ2-1,TGTGCCAGCAGCGTAATAGTTTGGGGACTAGCGGGAAATGAGCAGTTCTTC,CASSVIVWGLAGNEQFF
TRBV27,-,TRBD1,TRBJ1-2,TGTGCCAGCAGTTTAGGGGCAGGGGGTCTCTATGGCTACACCTTC,CASSLGAGGLYGYTF
TRBV19,-,-,TRBJ2-7,TGTGCCAGTAGTATAGAAGGGGCCGAGCAGTACTTC,CASSIEGAEQYF
TRBV9,-,TRBD2,TRBJ2-1,TGTGCCAGCAGCCCCCCCCGGACTAGTGGTGATGAGCAGTTCTTC,CASSPPRTSGDEQFF
TRBV4-3,-,-,TRBJ2-1,TGCGCCAGCAGCCAAGATGGCGCATGGCGGGCCCCTTTGTTTCCGAATGAGCAGTTCTTC,CASSQDGAWRAPLFPNEQFF
TRBV27,once,-,TRBJ1-2,TGTGCCAGCAGTTTAGGGCAGTTCTATGGCTACACCTTC,CASSLGQFYGYTF
TRBV19,-,-,TRBJ2-2,TGTGCCAGTAGTATAGGGGGGCGGGAGCTGTTTTTT,CASSIGGRELFF
TRBV15,-,TRBD2,TRBJ2-1,TGTGCCACCGAGGCAACCCCAACTAGCGGGGGGAGTGTCAATGAGCAGTTCTTC,CATEATPTSGGSVNEQFF
TRBV5-1,-,-,TRBJ1-1,TGCGCCAGCCGGGGGGGACGTCCCGAAGCTTTCTTT,CASRGGRPEAFF
TRBV5-5,-,-,TRBJ2-3,TGTGCCAGCAGCTTGGCGTATCCAACAGCTAGCGTCACAGATACGCAGTATTTT,CASSLAYPTASVTDTQYF
TRBV28,-,-,TRBJ2-1,TGTGCCAGCAGTTCTGCGGGGCTTTACAATGAGCAGTTCTTC,CASSSAGLYNEQFF
TRBV13,-,-,TRBJ1-2,TGTGCCAGCAGCTTAGGGCGGAACTATGGCTACACCTTC,CASSLGRNYGYTF
TRBV25-1,-,-,TRBJ2-7,TGTGCCAGCGGGTCCTTCATGGACGAGGGGCAGTACTTC,CASGSFMDEGQYF
TRBV30,-,TRBD2,TRBJ2-3,TGTGCCTGGGCCGGACTAGCGGGCAACACAGATACGCAGTATTTT,CAWAGLAGNTDTQYF
TRBV7-8,-,TRBD1,TRBJ2-5,TGTGCCAGCATCCGAACGACAGGGGGTCAAGAGACCCAGTACTTC,CASIRTTGGQETQYF
TRBV2,-,TRBD1,TRBJ2-5,TGTGCCAGCAGCGCTAGGACGGCGGACAGGGAGACCCAGTACTTC,CASSARTADRETQYF
TRBV9,once,TRBD1,TRBJ2-7,TGTGCCAGCAGCGTAGGGGACAGTTCAACCTACGAGCAGTACTTC,CASSVGDSSTYEQYF
TRBV21-1,-,-,TRBJ2-1,TGTGCCAGCAGCAAAGGGGGGGCGGGAGGTTGTGACAATGAGCAGTTCTTC,CASSKGGAGGCDNEQFF
TRBV27,-,-,TRBJ1-5,TGTGCCAGCAGTTTAGGGCCGATCAATCAGCCCCAGCATTTT,CASSLGPINQPQHF
TRBV5-6,-,-,TRBJ2-3,TGTGCCAGCAGCTTGGCCAAGTCCGGAGCCCGCACAGATACGCAGTATTTT,CASSLAKSGARTDTQYF
TRBV10-2,-,-,TRBJ1-2,TGCGCCAGCAGTGAGTCCTCCAGTTCTAACTATGGCTACACCTTC,CASSESSSSNYGYTF
TRBV19,-,TRBD2,TRBJ2-7,TGTGCCAGTAGTGGGTTAGCGGGGGTCGACGAGCAGTACTTC,CASSGLAGVDEQYF
TRBV15,-,TRBD1,TRBJ2-3,TGTGCCACTCGGACAGGGGTCGCGGATACGCAGTATTTT,CATRTGVADTQYF
TRBV6-5,-,-,TRBJ2-6,TGTGCCAGCAGCTATGCGCGCGGGGCCAACGTCCTGACTTTC,CASSYARGANVLTF
TRBV7-6,-,-,TRBJ2-7,TGTGCCAGCAGCTTAGACGGGAGTGGGGTCGAGCAGTACTTC,CASSLDGSGVEQYF
TRBV6-1,once,-,TRBJ1-3,TGTGCCAGCAGAGACGGCAGGATCTCTGGAAACACCATATATTTT,CASRDGRISGNTIYF
TRBV29-1,-,-,TRBJ1-2,TGCAGCGGTGACTACCAGGGGTGGAGCACCTTC,CSGDYQGWSTF
TRBV27,once,-,TRBJ2-7,TGTGCCAGCAGTTATCGGGGGTACTACGAGCAGTACTTC,CASSYRGYYEQYF
TRBV9,-,-,TRBJ1-1,TGTGCCAGCAGCGTAGGGGAGGGGGGCACTGAAGCTTTCTTT,CASSVGEGGTEAFF
TRBV27,-,TRBD2,TRBJ2-7,TGTGCCAGCAGTCCCTACCGCGGGTCTAGCGGGAGTAACGAGCAGTACTTC,CASSPYRGSSGSNEQYF
TRBV15,-,-,TRBJ2-7,TGTGCCACCAGCAGAGGGGGGGACCTCTACGAGCAGTACTTC,CATSRGGDLYEQYF
TRBV7-8,once,TRBD1,TRBJ2-7,TGTGCCAGCAGCCTCGGGACAGAAAGCTCCTACGAGCAGTACTTC,CASSLGTESSYEQYF